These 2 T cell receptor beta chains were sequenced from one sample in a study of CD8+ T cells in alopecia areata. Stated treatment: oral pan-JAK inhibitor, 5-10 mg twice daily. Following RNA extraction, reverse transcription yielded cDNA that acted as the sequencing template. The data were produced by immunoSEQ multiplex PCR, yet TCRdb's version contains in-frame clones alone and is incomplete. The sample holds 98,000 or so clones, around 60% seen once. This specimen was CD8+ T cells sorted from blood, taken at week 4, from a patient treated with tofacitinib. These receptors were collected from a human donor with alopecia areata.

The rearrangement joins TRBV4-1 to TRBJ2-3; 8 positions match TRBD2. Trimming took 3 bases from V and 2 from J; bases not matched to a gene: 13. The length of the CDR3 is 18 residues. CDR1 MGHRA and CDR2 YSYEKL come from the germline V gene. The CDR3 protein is CASSHRAVLAETTDTQYF. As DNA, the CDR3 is TGCGCCAGCAGCCACCGTGCCGTACTAGCGGAGACCACAGATACGCAGTATTTT.

The CDR3 DNA is TGCAGCGTTGACAGGGGGGACTATGGCTACACCTTC. It yields the protein CSVDRGDYGYTF. The chain recombines TRBV29-1 with TRBJ1-2; 7 bases agree with TRBD1. This CDR3 spans 12 amino acids. V was clipped by 3 bases and J by 3 bases; unmatched bases: 1. Germline V CDR1 and CDR2: SQVTM, ANQGSEA.